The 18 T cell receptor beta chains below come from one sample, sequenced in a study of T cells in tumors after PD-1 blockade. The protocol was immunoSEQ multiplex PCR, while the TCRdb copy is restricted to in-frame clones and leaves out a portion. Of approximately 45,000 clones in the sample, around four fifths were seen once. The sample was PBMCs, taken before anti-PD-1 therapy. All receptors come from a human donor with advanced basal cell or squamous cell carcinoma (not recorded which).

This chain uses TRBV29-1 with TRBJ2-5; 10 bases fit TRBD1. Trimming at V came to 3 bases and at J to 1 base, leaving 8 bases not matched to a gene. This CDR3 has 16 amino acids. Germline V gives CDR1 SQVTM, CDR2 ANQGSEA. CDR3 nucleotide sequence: TGCAGCGTTGATCCCAACGGGGACAGGGGCCAAGAGACCCAGTACTTC. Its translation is CSVDPNGDRGQETQYF.

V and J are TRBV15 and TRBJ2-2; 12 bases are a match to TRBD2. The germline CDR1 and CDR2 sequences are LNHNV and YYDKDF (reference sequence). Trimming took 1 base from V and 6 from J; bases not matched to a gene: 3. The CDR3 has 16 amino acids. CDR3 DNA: TGTGCCACCAGCAGAGGACTAGCGGGAGTATCCGGGGAGCTGTTTTTT. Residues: CATSRGLAGVSGELFF.

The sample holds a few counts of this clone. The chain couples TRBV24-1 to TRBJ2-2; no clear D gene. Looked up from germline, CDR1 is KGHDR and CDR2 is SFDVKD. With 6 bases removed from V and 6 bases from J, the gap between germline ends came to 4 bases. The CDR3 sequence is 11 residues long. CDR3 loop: CATSLAGELFF. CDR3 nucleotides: TGTGCCACCAGTCTGGCCGGGGAGCTGTTTTTT.

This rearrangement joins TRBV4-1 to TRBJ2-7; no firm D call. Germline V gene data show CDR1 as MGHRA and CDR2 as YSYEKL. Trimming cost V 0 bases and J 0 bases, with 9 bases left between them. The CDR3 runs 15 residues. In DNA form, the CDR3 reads TGCGCCAGCAGCCAAGACCCGATGAGCTCCTACGAGCAGTACTTC. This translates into CASSQDPMSSYEQYF.

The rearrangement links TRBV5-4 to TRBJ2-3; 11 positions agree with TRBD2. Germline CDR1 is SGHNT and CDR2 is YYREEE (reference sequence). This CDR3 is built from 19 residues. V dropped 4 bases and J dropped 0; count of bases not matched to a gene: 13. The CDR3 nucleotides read TGTGCCAGCAGCACCGGACTACTAGCGGGAGCCAGGAGCACAGATACGCAGTATTTT. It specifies CASSTGLLAGARSTDTQYF.

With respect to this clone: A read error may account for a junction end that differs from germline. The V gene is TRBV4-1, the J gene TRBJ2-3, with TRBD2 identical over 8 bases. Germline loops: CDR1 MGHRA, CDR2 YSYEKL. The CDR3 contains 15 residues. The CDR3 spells CASSQGLAHADTRYF. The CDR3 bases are TGCGCCAGCAGCCAAGGACTAGCGCACGCAGATACGCGGTATTTT.

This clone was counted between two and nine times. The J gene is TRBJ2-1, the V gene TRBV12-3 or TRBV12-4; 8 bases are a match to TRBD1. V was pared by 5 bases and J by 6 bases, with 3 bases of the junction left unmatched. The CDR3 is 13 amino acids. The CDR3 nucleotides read TGTGCCAGCAGTAGGACAGGGTTCAATGAGCAGTTCTTC. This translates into CASSRTGFNEQFF.

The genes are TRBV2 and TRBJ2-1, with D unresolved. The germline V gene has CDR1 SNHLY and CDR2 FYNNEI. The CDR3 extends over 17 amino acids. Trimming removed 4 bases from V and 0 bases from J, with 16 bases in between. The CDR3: CASSATLRASSYNEQFF. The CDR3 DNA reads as TGTGCCAGCAGTGCCACGCTTAGGGCGAGCTCCTACAATGAGCAGTTCTTC.

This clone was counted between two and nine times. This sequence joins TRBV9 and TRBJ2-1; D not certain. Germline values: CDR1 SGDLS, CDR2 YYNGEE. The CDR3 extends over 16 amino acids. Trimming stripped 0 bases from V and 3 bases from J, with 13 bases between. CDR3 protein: CASSVGSSLLYNEQFF. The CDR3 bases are TGTGCCAGCAGCGTAGGTTCTAGTCTTCTCTACAATGAGCAGTTCTTC.

For the CDR3, the DNA is TGCGCCAGCAGCGGTAGGACAGGGGAGGGAGAAAAACTGTTTTTT. Amino acids: CASSGRTGEGEKLFF. V and J are TRBV5-1 and TRBJ1-4; 9 bases agree with TRBD1. CDR1 is SGHRS and CDR2 is YFSETQ in the germline V gene. The V gene end was trimmed by 4 bases and the J gene end by 8 bases; junction bases not matched to a gene: 9. The CDR3 totals 15 residues.

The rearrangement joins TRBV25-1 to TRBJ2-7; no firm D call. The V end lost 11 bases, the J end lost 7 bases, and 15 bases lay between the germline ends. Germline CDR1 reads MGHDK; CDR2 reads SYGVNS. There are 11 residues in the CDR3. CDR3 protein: CACSHRWEQYF. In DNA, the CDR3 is TGTGCCTGCTCCCATCGTTGGGAGCAGTACTTC.

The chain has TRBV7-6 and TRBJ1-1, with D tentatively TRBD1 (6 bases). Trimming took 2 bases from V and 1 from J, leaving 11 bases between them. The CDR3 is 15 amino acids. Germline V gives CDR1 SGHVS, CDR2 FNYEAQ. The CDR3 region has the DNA TGTGCCAGCAGCTTATCGACAGGATCGAACACTGAAGCTTTCTTT. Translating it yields CASSLSTGSNTEAFF.

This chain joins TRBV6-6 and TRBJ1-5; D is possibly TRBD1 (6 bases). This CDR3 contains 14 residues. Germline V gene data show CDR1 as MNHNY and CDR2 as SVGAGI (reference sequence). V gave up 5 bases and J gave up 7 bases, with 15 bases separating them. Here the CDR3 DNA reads TGTGCCAGCAGTAGGGGGAGGGGAGTCCAGCCCCAGCATTTT. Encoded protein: CASSRGRGVQPQHF.

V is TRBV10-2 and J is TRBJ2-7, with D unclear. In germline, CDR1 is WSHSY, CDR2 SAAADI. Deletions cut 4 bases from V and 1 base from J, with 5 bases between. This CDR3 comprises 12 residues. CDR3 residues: CASSGQSYEQYF. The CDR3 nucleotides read TGCGCCAGCAGTGGGCAGTCCTACGAGCAGTACTTC.

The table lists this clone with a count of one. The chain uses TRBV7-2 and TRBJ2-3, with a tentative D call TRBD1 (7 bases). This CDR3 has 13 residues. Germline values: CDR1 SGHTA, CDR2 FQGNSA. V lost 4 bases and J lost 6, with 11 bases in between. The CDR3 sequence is CASSSQGRDTQYF. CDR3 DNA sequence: TGTGCCAGCAGCTCACAGGGGAGGGATACGCAGTATTTT.

The CDR3 coding sequence is TGTGCCAGCTCACCGATGGGTGGGGCCCCGAACACTGAAGCTTTCTTT. Protein: CASSPMGGAPNTEAFF. The chain links TRBV18 to TRBJ1-1, with D possibly matching TRBD1 (5 bases). Germline V gene data show CDR1 as KGHSH and CDR2 as LQKENI. V was clipped by 3 bases and J by 1 base, with 15 bases between them. The CDR3 consists of 16 residues.

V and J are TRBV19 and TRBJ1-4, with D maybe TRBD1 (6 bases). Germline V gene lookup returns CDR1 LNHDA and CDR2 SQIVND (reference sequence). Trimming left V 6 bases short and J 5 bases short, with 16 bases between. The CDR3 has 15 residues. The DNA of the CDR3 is TGTGCCAGTAGCTCGGGTGGGGGGCACAATGAAAAACTGTTTTTT. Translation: CASSSGGGHNEKLFF.

The CDR3 coding sequence is TGTGCCAGCAGCCTCGGGGGTGGCCATGGATCTAATGAAAAACTGTTTTTT. It codes for CASSLGGGHGSNEKLFF. The chain recombines TRBV5-4 with TRBJ1-4; tentative D call: TRBD1 (5 bases). This CDR3 has 17 residues. The V end was cut by 4 bases, the J end by 3 bases, with 19 bases between. Germline V gene sequence: CDR1 SGHNT, CDR2 YYREEE (reference sequence). The variable domain in full, completed from reference TRBV5-4 and TRBJ1-4, reads ETGVTQSPTHLIKTRGQQVTLRCSSQSGHNTVSWYQQALGQGPQFIFQYYREEENGRGNFPPRFSGLQFPNYSSELNVNALELDDSALYLCASSLGGGHGSNEKLFFGSGTQLSVL.